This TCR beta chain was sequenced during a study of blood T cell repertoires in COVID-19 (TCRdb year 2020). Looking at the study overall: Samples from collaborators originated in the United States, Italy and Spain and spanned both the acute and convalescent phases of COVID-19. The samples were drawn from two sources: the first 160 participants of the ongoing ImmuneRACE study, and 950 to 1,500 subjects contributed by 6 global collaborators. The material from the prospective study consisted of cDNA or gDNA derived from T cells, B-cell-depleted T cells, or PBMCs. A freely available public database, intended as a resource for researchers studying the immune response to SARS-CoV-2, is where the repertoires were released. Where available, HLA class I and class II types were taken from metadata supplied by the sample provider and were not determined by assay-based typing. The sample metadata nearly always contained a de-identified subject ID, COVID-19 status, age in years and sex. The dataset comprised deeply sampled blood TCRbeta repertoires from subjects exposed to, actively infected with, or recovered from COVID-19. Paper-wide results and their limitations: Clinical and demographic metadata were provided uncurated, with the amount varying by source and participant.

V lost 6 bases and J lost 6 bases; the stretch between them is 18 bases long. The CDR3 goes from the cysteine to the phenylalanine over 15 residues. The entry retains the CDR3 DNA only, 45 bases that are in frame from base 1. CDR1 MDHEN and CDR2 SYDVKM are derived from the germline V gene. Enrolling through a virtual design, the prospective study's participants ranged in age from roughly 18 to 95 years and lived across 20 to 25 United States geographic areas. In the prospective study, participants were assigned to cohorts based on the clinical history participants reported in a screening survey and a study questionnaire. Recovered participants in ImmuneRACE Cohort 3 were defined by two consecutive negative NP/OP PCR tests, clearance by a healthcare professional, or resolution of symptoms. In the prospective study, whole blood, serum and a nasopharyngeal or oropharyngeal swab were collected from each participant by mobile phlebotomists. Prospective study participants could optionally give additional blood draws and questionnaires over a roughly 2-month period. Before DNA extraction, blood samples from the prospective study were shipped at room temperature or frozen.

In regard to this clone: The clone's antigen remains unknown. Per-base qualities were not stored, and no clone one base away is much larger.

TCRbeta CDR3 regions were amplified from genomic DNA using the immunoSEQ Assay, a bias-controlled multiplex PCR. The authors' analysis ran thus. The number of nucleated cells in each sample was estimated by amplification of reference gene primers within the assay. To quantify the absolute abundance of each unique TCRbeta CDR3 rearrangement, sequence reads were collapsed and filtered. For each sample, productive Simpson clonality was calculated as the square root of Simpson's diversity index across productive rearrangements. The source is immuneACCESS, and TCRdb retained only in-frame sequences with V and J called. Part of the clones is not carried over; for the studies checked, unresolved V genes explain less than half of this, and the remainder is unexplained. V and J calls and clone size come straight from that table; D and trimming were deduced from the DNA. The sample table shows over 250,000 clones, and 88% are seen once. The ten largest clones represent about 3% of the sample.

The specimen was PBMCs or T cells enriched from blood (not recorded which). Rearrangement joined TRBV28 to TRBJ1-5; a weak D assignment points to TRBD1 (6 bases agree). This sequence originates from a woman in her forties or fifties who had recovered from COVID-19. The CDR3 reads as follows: CASSRPQGSGQPQHF. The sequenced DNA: TGTGCCAGCAGCAGACCACAGGGTTCGGGTCAGCCCCAGCATTTT.